This T cell receptor (beta chain) comes out of a study of blood T cells in healthy people across ages. Overall study: Per two T cells, about one barcoded beta molecule was captured through template switching. Findings and caveats of the study: Naive T cell percentage and TCR beta diversity correlated strongly. Underestimates were what the diversity estimates from one million T cells were considered to be. Older individuals had lower TCR beta diversity per million T cells (the decline was roughly linear).

This CDR3 comprises 17 residues. Germline V gene data show CDR1 as SNHLY and CDR2 as FYNNEI. Trimming shortened V by 5 bases and J by 0 bases, and 14 bases separated the two germline ends. Using a J-beta primer mix together with a sample-barcoded 5' primer, a second PCR was run for roughly 6 to 11 cycles. TCRdb called the 5' RACE reads again in MiXCR, with one record for every CDR3 protein. The repertoire consists of roughly 2 million distinct CDR3 sequences, with 49% occurring once and the leading ten covering about 2.1%. In the case of this clonotype: The antigen remains undetermined.

This clonotype was sampled from a middle-aged woman in good health. Sequencing was carried out using blood. The chain recombines TRBV2 with TRBJ2-6; TRBD1 is a possible D gene (5 bases). CDR3 nucleotide sequence: TGTGCCAGCAGTAAACAGGTTCCTAACTCTGGGGCCAACGTCCTGACTTTC. It encodes CASSKQVPNSGANVLTF.